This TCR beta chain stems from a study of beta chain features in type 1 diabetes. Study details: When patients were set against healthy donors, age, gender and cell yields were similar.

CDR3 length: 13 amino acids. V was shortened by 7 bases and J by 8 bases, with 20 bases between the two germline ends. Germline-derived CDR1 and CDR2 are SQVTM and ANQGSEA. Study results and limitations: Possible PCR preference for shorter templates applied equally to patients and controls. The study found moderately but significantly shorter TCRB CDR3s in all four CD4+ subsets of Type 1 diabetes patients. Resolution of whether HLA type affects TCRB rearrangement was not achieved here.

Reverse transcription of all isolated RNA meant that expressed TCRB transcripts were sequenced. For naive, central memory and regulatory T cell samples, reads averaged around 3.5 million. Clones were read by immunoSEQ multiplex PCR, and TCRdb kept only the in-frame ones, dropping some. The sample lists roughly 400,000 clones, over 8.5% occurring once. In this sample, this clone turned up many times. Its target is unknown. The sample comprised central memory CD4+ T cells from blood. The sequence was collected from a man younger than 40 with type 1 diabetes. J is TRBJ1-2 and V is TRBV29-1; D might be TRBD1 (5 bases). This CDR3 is CSEEEQKTVGYTF. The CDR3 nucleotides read TGCAGCGAGGAAGAACAGAAGACAGTCGGCTACACCTTC. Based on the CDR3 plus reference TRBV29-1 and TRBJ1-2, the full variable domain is SAVISQKPSRDICQRGTSLTIQCQVDSQVTMMFWYRQQPGQSLTLIATANQGSEATYESGFVIDKFPISRPNLTFSTLTVSNMSPEDSSIYLCSEEEQKTVGYTFGSGTRLTVV.